This T cell receptor (beta chain) was recovered during a study of T cell repertoires in cytomegalovirus infection. TCRdb processed the reads anew with MiXCR; each CDR3 protein has one entry. The data show hundreds of thousands of distinct CDR3 sequences, under 20% seen once. Germline CDR1 is MGHDK and CDR2 is SYGVNS. The CDR3 runs 14 residues. The germline V and J ends were trimmed by 7 bases and 2 bases, with 12 bases remaining between them. The material sequenced was PBMCs. The receptor comes from a human donor in good health (CMV status not recorded). Some clones in this sample may be carry-over from other donors' samples. The rearrangement links TRBV25-1 to TRBJ1-3; D perhaps matches TRBD1 (5 bases). The CDR3 spells CASTKGQAGNTIYF. In nucleotides, the CDR3 is TGTGCCAGCACGAAGGGGCAGGCTGGAAACACCATATATTTT.